Listed below are T cell receptor beta chains from one sample, sequenced in a study of long-term antiretroviral therapy in people with HIV. Method: immunoSEQ multiplex PCR; TCRdb's copy keeps in-frame clones and lacks some. The sample shows 20,000 to 30,000 clones, more than 75% of them seen only once. The sample was unsorted PBMCs, taken approximately 4.8 years after starting antiretroviral therapy. Receptors originate from a man in his forties with HIV. Each CDR3 is given with its conserved first and last residue. Where a row states a size, it is once, few, many or the class of an expanded clone; other rows omit it.

v_gene	j_gene	abundance	CDR3aa
TRBV27	TRBJ2-5	-	CASSPGTFGETQYF
TRBV28	TRBJ2-7	-	CASSLSGSRSYEQYF
TRBV11-2	TRBJ2-5	-	CASSLFSANLETQYF
TRBV7-9	TRBJ1-4	-	CASSLGTQYEKLFF
TRBV28	TRBJ1-5	once	CASSAGSPNQPQHF
TRBV27	TRBJ2-2	-	CASSLNRGHGELFF
TRBV29-1	TRBJ2-3	-	CSVALSGLEQYF
TRBV27	TRBJ2-7	-	CASSTYRASGSPSYYEQYF
TRBV9	TRBJ1-2	-	CASEGAYGYTF
TRBV29-1	TRBJ2-1	-	CSVVGLAEEYNEQFF
TRBV5-1	TRBJ2-7	few	CASSSGQGSYEQYF
TRBV5-1	TRBJ2-5	-	CASRSEGGGRGETQYF
TRBV7-8	TRBJ2-2	-	CASSPKTNTGELFF
TRBV5-6	TRBJ2-1	-	CASSWSDNEQFF
TRBV4-2	TRBJ1-2	-	CASSQRASNYGYTF
TRBV6-1	TRBJ1-4	-	CASSEVPLTTNEKLFF
TRBV5-1	TRBJ1-5	-	CASSLEGTGNQPQHF
TRBV5-1	TRBJ2-1	-	CASSPGASVPYNEQFF
TRBV27	TRBJ2-1	-	CASSNLGGVHNEQFF
TRBV7-2	TRBJ1-4	-	CASSSGPFNEKLFF
TRBV2	TRBJ1-4	-	CASSPGQGGFEKLFF
TRBV19	TRBJ2-3	-	CASSIPKGTDTQYF
TRBV14	TRBJ1-2	-	CASSQDRWDRLGYGYTF
TRBV10-3	TRBJ1-5	-	CAISLDTNQPQHF
TRBV28	TRBJ2-2	-	CASGAGGPGGELFF
TRBV7-9	TRBJ1-1	-	CASSFGGETEAFF
TRBV7-2	TRBJ2-7	-	CASSRTGPHEQYF
TRBV4-3	TRBJ1-3	-	CASSQGTAPTASSGNTIYF
TRBV4-1	TRBJ1-3	-	CASSLLAGNTIYF
TRBV7-2	TRBJ2-5	-	CASSLGIKETQYF
TRBV6-6	TRBJ2-3	-	CASSKTNPRTDTQYF
TRBV9	TRBJ2-1	-	CASSVGKGSFNEQFF
TRBV7-9	TRBJ2-7	-	CASSLGTSGNIYEQYF
TRBV5-1	TRBJ2-1	-	CASSLEATGTLNEQFF
TRBV2	TRBJ1-2	-	CASKDGYGYTF
TRBV19	TRBJ1-1	-	CASSRPDRGQAFF
TRBV6-5	TRBJ2-3	-	CASRPDRADTQYF
TRBV6-5	TRBJ1-1	-	CASREGQGAPRAFF
TRBV19	TRBJ2-7	once	CASSVSVSGGSSYEQYF
TRBV7-9	TRBJ2-7	once	CASSSDPSYEQYF
TRBV7-3	TRBJ2-3	once	CASSLTTTDTQYF
TRBV7-2	TRBJ1-1	-	CASSLTTGAEAFF
TRBV5-1	TRBJ2-7	-	CASSLASQGFEQYF
TRBV5-1	TRBJ1-1	once	CASKLRPPAGTDTEAFF
TRBV6-6	TRBJ2-2	-	CASALAGNMATGELFF
TRBV4-3	TRBJ2-1	-	CASSQEGGLAVHEQFF
TRBV5-1	TRBJ2-1	-	CASSLEGTSGYYNEQFF
TRBV5-8	TRBJ2-5	-	CASSSSGGREQETQYF
TRBV29-1	TRBJ2-5	once	CSVEGQEEGETQYF
TRBV5-6	TRBJ2-7	-	CASADRDTHEQYF
TRBV6-1	TRBJ1-4	-	CASSDGLREVDEKLFF
TRBV7-8	TRBJ2-2	few	CAGLKPNTGELFF
TRBV10-1	TRBJ2-7	-	CASSESGRGNSYEQYF